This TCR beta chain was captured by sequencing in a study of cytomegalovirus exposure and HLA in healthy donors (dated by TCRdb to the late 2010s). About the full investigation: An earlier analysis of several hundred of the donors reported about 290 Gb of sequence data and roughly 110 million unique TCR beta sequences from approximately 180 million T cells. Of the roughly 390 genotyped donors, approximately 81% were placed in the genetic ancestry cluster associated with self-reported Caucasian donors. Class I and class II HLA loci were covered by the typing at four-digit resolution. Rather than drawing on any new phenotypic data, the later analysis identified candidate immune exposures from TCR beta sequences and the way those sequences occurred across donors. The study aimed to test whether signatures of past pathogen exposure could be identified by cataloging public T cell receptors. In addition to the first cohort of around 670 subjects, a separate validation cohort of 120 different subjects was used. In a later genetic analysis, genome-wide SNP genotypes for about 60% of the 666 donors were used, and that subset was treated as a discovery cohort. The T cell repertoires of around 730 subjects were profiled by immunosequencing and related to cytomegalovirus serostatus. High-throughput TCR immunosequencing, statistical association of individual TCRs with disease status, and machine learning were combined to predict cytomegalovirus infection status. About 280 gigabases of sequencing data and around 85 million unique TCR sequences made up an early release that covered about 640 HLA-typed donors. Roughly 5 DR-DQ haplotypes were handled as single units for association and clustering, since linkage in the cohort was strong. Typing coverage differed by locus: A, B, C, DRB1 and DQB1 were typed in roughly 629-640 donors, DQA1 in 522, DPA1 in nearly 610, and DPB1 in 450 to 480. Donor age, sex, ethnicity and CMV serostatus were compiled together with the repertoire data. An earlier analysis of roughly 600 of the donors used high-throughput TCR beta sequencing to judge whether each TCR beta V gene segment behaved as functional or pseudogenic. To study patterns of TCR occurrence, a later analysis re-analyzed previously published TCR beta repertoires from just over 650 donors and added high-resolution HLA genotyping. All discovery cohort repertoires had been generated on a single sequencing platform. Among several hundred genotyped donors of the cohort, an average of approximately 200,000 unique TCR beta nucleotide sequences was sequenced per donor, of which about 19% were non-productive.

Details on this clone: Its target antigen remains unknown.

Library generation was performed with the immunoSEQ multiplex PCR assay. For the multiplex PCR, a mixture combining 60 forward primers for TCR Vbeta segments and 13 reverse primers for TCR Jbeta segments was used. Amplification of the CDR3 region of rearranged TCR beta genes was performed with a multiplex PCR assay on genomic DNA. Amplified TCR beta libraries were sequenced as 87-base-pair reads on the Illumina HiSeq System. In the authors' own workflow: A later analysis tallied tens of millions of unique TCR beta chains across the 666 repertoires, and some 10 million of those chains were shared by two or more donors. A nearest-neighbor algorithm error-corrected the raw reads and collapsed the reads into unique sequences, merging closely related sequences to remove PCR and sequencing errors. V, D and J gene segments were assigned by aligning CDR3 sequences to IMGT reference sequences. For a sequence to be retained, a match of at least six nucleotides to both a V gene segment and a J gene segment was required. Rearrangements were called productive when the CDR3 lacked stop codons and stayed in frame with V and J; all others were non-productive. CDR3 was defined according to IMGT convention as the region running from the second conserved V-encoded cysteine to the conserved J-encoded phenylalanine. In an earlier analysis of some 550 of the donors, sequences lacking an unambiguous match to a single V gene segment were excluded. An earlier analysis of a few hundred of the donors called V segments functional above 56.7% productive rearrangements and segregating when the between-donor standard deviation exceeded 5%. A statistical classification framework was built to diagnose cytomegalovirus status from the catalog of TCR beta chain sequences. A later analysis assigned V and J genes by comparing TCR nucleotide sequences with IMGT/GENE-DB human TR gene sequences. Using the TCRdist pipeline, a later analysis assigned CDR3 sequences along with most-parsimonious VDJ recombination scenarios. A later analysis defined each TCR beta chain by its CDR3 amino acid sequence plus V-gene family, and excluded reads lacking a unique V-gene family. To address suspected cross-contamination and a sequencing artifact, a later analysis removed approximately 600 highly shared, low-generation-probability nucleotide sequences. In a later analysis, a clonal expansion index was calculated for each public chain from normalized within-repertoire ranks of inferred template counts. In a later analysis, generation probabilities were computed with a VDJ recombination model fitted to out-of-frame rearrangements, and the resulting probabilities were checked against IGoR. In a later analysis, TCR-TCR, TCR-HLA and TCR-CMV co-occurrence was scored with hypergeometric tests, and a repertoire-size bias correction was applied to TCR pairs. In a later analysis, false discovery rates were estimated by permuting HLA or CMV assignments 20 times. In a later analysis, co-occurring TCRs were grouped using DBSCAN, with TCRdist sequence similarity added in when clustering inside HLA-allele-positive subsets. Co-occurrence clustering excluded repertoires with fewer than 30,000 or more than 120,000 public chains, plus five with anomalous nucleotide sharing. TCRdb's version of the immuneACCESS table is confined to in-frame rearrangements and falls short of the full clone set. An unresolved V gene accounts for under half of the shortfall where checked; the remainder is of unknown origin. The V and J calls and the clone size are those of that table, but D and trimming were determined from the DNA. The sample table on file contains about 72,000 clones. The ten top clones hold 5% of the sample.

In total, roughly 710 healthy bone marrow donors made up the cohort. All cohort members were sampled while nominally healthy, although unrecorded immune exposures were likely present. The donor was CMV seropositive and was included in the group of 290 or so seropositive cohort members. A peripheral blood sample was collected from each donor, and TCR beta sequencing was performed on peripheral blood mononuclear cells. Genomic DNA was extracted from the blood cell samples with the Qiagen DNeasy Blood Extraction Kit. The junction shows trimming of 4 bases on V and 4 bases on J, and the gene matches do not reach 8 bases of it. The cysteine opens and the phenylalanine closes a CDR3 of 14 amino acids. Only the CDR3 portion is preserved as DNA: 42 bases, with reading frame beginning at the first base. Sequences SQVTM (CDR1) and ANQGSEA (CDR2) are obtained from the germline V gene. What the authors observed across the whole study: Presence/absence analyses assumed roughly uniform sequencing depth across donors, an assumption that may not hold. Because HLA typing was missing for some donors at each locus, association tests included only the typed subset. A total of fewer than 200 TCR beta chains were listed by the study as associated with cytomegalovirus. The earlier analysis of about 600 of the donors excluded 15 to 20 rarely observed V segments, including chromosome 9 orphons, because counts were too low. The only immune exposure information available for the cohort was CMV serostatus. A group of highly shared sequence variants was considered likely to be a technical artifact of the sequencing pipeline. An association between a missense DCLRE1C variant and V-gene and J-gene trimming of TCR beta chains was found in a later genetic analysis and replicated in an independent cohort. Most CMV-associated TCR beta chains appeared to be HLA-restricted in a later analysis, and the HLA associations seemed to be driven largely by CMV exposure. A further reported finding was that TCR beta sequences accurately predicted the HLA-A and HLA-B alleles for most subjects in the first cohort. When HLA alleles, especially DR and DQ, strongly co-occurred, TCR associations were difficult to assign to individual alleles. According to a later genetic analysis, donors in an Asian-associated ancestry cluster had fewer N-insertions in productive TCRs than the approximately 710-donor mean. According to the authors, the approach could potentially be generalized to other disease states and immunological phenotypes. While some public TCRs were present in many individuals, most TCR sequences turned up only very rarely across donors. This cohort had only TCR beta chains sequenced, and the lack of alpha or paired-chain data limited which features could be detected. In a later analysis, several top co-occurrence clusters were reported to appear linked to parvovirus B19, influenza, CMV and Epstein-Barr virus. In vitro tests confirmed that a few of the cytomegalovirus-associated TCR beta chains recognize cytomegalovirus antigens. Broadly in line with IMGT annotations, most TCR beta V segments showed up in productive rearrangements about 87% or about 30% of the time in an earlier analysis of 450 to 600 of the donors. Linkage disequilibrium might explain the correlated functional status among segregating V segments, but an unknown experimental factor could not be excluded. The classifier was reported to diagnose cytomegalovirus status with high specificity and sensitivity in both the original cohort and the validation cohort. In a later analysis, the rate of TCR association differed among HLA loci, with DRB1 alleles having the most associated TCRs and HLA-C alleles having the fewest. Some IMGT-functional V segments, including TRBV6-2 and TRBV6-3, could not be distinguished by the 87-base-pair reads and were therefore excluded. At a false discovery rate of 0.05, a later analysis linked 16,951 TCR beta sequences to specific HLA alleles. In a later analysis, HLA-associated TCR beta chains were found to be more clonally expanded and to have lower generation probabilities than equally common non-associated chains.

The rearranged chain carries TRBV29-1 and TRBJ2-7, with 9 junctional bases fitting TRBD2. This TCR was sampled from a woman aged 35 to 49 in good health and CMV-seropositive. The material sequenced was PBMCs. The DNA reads TGCAGCGTTGCGAGGGGTAGCGGGGGTTACGAGCAGTACTTC. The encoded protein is CSVARGSGGYEQYF.